This entry lists 15 T cell receptor beta chains sequenced from one sample in a study of blood T cells in healthy people across ages. Primers used in a second PCR of about 7 to 11 cycles were a sample-barcoded 5' primer and a J-beta primer mix. TCRdb re-derived calls from the 5' RACE reads in MiXCR, one entry per CDR3 protein. The table has about 760,000 distinct CDR3 sequences, roughly 50% seen once. Source material: blood. The receptors originated from a man aged 40-50 years in good health.

This rearrangement joins TRBV4-1 to TRBJ2-1; 12 positions match TRBD1. This CDR3 is 14 amino acids long. From germline, CDR1 is MGHRA and CDR2 YSYEKL. The J segment lost 7 bases and the V segment lost 8 bases, leaving 6 bases of the junction unmatched. CDR3 residues: CASGGTGGLNEQFF. CDR3 in DNA: TGCGCCAGCGGCGGGACAGGGGGCTTGAATGAGCAGTTCTTC.

The chain employs TRBV11-3 and TRBJ2-5; 8 bases are a match to TRBD1. Trimming cost V 5 bases and J 5 bases; bases outside gene matches: 7. The CDR3 consists of 14 residues. Germline CDR1 reads SGHNT; CDR2 reads YENEEA. This chain's CDR3 is CASSEGWTGETQYF. Here the CDR3 DNA reads TGTGCCAGCAGCGAAGGGTGGACAGGGGAGACCCAGTACTTC.

The V call is TRBV9, the J call TRBJ2-5; the match to TRBD2 covers 7 bases. V shed 5 bases and J 5 bases; nucleotides not matched to a gene: 6. From germline, CDR1 is SGDLS and CDR2 YYNGEE. The CDR3 contains 13 residues. CDR3 bases: TGTGCCAGCAGGGGGGAGGGAAAGGAGACCCAGTACTTC. As protein: CASRGEGKETQYF.

The J gene is TRBJ2-1, the V gene TRBV4-3, with TRBD2 matching over 9 bases. J gave up 4 bases and V 1 base, and 17 bases lay outside the gene matches. CDR3 size: 20 residues. Per the germline V gene, CDR1 is LGHNA and CDR2 is YSLEER. In DNA form, the CDR3 reads TGCGCCAGCAGCCAAGTGGAGCCGGGACTAGCTCGAATCTCTTACAATGAGCAGTTCTTC. Translated: CASSQVEPGLARISYNEQFF.

As concerns this clonotype: One end of the junction does not line up with germline, which may come from a read error. V gene TRBV7-7 combines with J gene TRBJ2-5; 10 nucleotides line up with TRBD2. Germline V CDR1 and CDR2: SSHAT, FNYEAQ (reference sequence). This CDR3 spans 16 amino acids. The CDR3 DNA sequence: TGTGCTAGCAGCTTAGCCCTAGCGGGGGTTTACAATGAGCAGTACTTC. Protein: CASSLALAGVYNEQYF.

This clonotype was observed a handful of times. V usage is TRBV7-9 and J usage is TRBJ1-4, with D tentatively TRBD1 (5 bases). CDR1 is SEHNR, CDR2 FQNEAQ, per germline (reference sequence). V was clipped by 5 bases and J by 6 bases, with 28 bases between them. The CDR3 is 19 amino acids. CDR3 region: CASSPRDGERGGYDEKLFF. The CDR3 nucleotides are TGTGCCAGCAGCCCCCGGGACGGCGAACGTGGTGGGTACGATGAAAAACTGTTTTTT.

The V call is TRBV4-3, the J call TRBJ2-7; D ambiguous. CDR1 is LGHNA, CDR2 YSLEER, per germline. This CDR3 contains 14 residues. V was cut by 1 base and J by 2 bases, with 9 bases left in between. The CDR3 region has the DNA TGCGCCAGCAGCCAAGGCAACGGAGCCTACGAGCAGTACTTC. This translates into CASSQGNGAYEQYF.

The rearrangement links TRBV29-1 to TRBJ2-7; D gene ambiguous. The CDR3 extends over 12 amino acids. Between the trimmed V and J ends, which lost 3 bases and 3 bases, there was a span of 9 bases. Looked up from germline, CDR1 is SQVTM and CDR2 is ANQGSEA. The CDR3 DNA reads as TGCAGCGTTGACTCGGCAGGCTACGAGCAGTACTTC. This translates into CSVDSAGYEQYF.

This chain links TRBV27 with TRBJ2-1, with D unresolved. Germline-derived CDR1 and CDR2 are MNHEY and SMNVEV (reference sequence). The CDR3 consists of 14 residues. Trimming took 7 bases from V and 3 from J, leaving 13 bases between them. CDR3 protein: CASTPGGVYNEQFF. The DNA of the CDR3 is TGTGCCAGCACCCCGGGTGGGGTCTACAATGAGCAGTTCTTC.

The V and J genes are TRBV9 and TRBJ1-2; possible D gene TRBD1, 6 bases. CDR3 size: 14 residues. Germline V CDR1 and CDR2: SGDLS, YYNGEE. The ends were cut back, 3 bases at V and 1 base at J, with 10 bases in the middle. CDR3 sequence: CASSARGVNYGYTF. In nucleotides, the CDR3 is TGTGCCAGCAGCGCTAGGGGGGTTAACTATGGCTACACCTTC. The full variable domain, completed using reference TRBV9 and TRBJ1-2, is DSGVTQTPKHLITATGQRVTLRCSPRSGDLSVYWYQQSLDQGLQFLIQYYNGEERAKGNILERFSAQQFPDLHSELNLSSLELGDSALYFCASSARGVNYGYTFGSGTRLTVV.

This clonotype was counted between two and nine times. V gene TRBV29-1 combines with J gene TRBJ2-1, with D possibly being TRBD2 (6 bases). The CDR3 runs to 15 residues. With 1 base removed from V and 1 base from J, the gap between germline ends came to 11 bases. CDR1 and CDR2 (germline): SQVTM, ANQGSEA. The CDR3 DNA reads TGCAGCGTTGAAGGGGCGGAGGGTTCCTACAATGAGCAGTTCTTC. Amino acids: CSVEGAEGSYNEQFF.

The chain joins TRBV7-6 to TRBJ2-5, with 8 bases lining up with TRBD1. V shed 1 base, J shed 2 bases, and the junction held 3 bases outside the gene matches. Per germline, CDR1 SGHVS and CDR2 FNYEAQ. This CDR3 has 15 amino acids. CDR3: CASSLGTGWQETQYF. CDR3 DNA: TGTGCCAGCAGCTTAGGGACAGGGTGGCAAGAGACCCAGTACTTC. The full variable domain, with the rest looked up from reference TRBV7-6 and TRBJ2-5, is GAGVSQSPRYKVTKRGQDVALRCDPISGHVSLYWYRQALGQGPEFLTYFNYEAQQDKSGLPNDRFSAERPEGSISTLTIQRTEQRDSAMYRCASSLGTGWQETQYFGPGTRLLVL.

This clonotype was picked up a small number of times. The rearrangement uses TRBV29-1 and TRBJ1-1, with D unresolved. Germline V CDR1 and CDR2: SQVTM, ANQGSEA. The ends were cut back, 8 bases at V and 7 bases at J, with 11 bases in the middle. CDR3 size: 10 residues. Written as DNA, the CDR3 is TGCAGCATAAGATCTGGTGAAGCTTTCTTT. It codes for CSIRSGEAFF.

V and J are TRBV20-1 and TRBJ2-5; TRBD2 aligns across 7 bases. The CDR3 loop spans 15 amino acids. The germline V gene has CDR1 DFQATT and CDR2 SNEGSKA (reference sequence). V was pared by 4 bases and J by 10 bases, with 18 bases of the junction left unmatched. The CDR3 DNA sequence: TGCAGTGCTACCCCCGGGACTACTACCTCTGGGGACCAGTACTTC. Translation: CSATPGTTTSGDQYF.

This chain uses TRBV6-2 or TRBV6-3 with TRBJ2-3; 8 bases line up with TRBD2. This CDR3 spans 14 amino acids. Unmatched junction bases numbered 1, after V lost 5 bases and J lost 0 bases. The germline gives CDR1 MNHEY, CDR2 SVGEGT. The CDR3 is CASSASGSTDTQYF. The CDR3 bases are TGTGCCAGCAGTGCTAGCGGGAGCACAGATACGCAGTATTTT.